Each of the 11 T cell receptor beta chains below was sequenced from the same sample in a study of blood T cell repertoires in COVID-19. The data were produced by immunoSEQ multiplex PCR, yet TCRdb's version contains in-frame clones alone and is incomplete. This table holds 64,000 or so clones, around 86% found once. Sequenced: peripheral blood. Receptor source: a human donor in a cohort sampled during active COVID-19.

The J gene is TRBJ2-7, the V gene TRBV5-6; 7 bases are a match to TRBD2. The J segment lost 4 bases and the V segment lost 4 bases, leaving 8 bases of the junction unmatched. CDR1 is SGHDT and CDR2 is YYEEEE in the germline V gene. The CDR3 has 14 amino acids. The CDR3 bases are TGTGCCAGCAGCCGAGGACTAGAGTATTACGAGCAGTACTTC. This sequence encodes CASSRGLEYYEQYF. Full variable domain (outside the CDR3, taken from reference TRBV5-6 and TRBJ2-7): DAGVTQSPTHLIKTRGQQVTLRCSPKSGHDTVSWYQQALGQGPQFIFQYYEEEERQRGNFPDRFSGHQFPNYSSELNVNALLLGDSALYLCASSRGLEYYEQYFGPGTRLTVT.

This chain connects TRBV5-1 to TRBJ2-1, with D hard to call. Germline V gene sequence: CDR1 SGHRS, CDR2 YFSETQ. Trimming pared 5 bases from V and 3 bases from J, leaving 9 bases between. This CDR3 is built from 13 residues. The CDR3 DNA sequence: TGCGCCAGCAGTAGCCTAAGCTACAATGAGCAGTTCTTC. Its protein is CASSSLSYNEQFF.

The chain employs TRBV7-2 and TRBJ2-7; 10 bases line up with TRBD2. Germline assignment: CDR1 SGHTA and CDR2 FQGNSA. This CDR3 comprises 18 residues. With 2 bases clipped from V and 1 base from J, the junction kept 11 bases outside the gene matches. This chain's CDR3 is CASSLNSGGPRISYEQYF. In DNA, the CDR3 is TGTGCCAGCAGCTTAAATAGCGGGGGGCCACGGATATCCTACGAGCAGTACTTC. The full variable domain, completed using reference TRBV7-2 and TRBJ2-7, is GAGVSQSPSNKVTEKGKDVELRCDPISGHTALYWYRQSLGQGLEFLIYFQGNSAPDKSGLPSDRFSAERTGGSVSTLTIQRTQQEDSAVYLCASSLNSGGPRISYEQYFGPGTRLTVT.

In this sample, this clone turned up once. The DNA for the CDR3 is TGTGCCACCAGTGGGGTGACAGGGGGCGAAGAGACCCAGTACTTC. Translation: CATSGVTGGEETQYF. The chain is built from TRBV24-1 and TRBJ2-5, with TRBD1 matching 10 bases. This CDR3 is 15 amino acids long. Germline lookup yields CDR1 KGHDR and CDR2 SFDVKD. Trimming took 5 bases from V and 3 from J; bases not matched to a gene: 5.

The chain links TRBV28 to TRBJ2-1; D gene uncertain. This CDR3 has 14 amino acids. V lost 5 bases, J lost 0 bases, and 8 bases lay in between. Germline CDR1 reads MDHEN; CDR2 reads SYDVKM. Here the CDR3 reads CASSNLGSYNEQFF. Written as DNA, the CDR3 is TGTGCCAGCAGTAACCTCGGCTCCTACAATGAGCAGTTCTTC.

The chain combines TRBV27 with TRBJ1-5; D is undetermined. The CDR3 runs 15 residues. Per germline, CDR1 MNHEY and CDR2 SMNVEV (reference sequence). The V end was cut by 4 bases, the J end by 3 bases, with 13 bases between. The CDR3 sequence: CASSSRGSANQPQHF. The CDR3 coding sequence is TGTGCCAGCAGTTCGCGGGGAAGCGCCAATCAGCCCCAGCATTTT.

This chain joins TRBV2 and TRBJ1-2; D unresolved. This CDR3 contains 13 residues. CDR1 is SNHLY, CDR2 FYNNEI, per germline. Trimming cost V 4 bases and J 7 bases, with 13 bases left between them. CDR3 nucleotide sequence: TGTGCCAGCAGTGCAGCTTCTACGTTTGGCTACACCTTC. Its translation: CASSAASTFGYTF.

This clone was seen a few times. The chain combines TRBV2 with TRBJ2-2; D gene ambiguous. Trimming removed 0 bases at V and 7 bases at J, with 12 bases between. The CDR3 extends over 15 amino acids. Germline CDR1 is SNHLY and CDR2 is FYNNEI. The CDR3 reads CASSEAPARVGELFF. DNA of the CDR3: TGTGCCAGCAGTGAAGCTCCGGCCCGGGTCGGGGAGCTGTTTTTT.

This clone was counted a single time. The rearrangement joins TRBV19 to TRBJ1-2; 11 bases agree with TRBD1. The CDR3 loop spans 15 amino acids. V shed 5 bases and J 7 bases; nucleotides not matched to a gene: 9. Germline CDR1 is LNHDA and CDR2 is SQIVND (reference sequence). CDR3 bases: TGTGCCAGTAGTGCCCGGACAGGGGGCGGAGGTGGCTACACCTTC. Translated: CASSARTGGGGGYTF.

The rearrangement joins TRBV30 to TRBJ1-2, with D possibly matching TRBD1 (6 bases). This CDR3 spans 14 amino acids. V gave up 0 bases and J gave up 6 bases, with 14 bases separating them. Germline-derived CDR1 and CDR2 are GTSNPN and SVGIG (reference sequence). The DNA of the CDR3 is TGTGCCTGGAGTGTAGTGCCGGGGGGCCATGGCTACACCTTC. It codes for CAWSVVPGGHGYTF.

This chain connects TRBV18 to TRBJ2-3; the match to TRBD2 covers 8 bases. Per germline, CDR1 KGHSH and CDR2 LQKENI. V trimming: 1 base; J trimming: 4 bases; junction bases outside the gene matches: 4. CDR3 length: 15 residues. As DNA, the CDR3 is TGTGCCAGCTCACCACAACGGGGGGGAGCAGATACGCAGTATTTT. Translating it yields CASSPQRGGADTQYF.